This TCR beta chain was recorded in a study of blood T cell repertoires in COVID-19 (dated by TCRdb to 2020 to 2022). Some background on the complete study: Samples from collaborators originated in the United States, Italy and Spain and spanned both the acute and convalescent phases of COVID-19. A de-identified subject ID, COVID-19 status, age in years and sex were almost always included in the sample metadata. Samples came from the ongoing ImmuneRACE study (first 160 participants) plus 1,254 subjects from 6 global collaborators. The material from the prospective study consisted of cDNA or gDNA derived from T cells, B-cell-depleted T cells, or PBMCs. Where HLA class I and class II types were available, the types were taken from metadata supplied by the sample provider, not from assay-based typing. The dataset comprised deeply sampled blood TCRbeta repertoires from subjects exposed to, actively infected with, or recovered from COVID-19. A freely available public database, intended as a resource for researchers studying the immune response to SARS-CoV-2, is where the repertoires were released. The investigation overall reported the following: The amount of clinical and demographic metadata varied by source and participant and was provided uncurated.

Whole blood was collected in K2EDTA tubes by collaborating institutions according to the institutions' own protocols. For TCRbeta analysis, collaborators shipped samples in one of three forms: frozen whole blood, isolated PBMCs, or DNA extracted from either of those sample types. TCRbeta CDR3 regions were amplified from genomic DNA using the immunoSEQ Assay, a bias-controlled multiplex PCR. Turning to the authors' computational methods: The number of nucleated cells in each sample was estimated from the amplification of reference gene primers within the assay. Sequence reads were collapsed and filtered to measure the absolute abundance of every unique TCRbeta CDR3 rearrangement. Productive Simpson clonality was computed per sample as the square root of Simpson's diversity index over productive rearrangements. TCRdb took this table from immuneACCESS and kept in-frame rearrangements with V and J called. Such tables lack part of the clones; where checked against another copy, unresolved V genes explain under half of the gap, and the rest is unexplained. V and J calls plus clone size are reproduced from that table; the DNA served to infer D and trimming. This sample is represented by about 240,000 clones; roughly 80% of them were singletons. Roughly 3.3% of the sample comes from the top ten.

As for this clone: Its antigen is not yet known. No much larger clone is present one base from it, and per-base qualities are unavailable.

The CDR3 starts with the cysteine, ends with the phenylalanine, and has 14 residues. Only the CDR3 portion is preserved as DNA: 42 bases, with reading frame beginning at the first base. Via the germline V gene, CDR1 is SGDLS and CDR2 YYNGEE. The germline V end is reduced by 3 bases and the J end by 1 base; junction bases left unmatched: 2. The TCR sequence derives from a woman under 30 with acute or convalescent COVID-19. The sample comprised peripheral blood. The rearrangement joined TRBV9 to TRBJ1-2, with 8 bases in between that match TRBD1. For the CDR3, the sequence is CASSGDRGNYGYTF. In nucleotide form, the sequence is TGTGCCAGCAGCGGAGACAGGGGTAACTATGGCTACACCTTC.